Given below is one T cell receptor beta chain in context. The antigen is unknown. Germline loops: CDR1 LGHNA, CDR2 YNFKEQ. The CDR3 spans 16 residues. V lost 0 bases and J 4 bases, leaving 16 bases between the germline ends. This entry is derived from a study of response to subunit inactivated influenza vaccine. Findings and caveats of the study: With each seasonal influenza vaccination, the authors suggested, few new T cells are recruited.

TCRdb re-called the RT-PCR reads through MiXCR, storing one row per CDR3 protein. The table includes 560,000 or so distinct CDR3 sequences, 7.6% detected once. The TCR originated in a man between 50 and 69 years old who received an inactivated influenza vaccine. This chain connects TRBV4-2 to TRBJ2-7; D unclear. Material: PBMCs from blood, obtained roughly 24 months after vaccination. The CDR3 nucleotides are TGTGCCAGCAGCCAAGATACGGATTTTGCCTTATACGAGCAGTACTTC. Translated: CASSQDTDFALYEQYF.